This T cell receptor (beta chain) was retrieved from a study of blood T cell repertoires in COVID-19. Study-wide background: Sample material is recorded as cDNA or gDNA derived from T cells, B-cell-depleted T cells, or PBMCs.

The data were produced by immunoSEQ multiplex PCR, yet TCRdb's version contains in-frame clones alone and is incomplete. Of 250,000 to 350,000 clones in the sample, roughly 87% were seen once. The length of the CDR3 is 15 residues. Germline loops: CDR1 SGHDN, CDR2 FVKESK. The V end lost 0 bases, the J end lost 6 bases, and 13 bases lay between the germline ends. Recovered status in Cohort 3 required two negative PCRs, clearance, or symptom resolution. This receptor was obtained from a woman aged 40 to 49 who had recovered from COVID-19. Sequencing used PBMCs or T cells enriched from blood (not recorded which). The rearrangement joins TRBV14 to TRBJ2-3; D is uncertain. The CDR3 spells CASSQDPLVSDTQYF. CDR3 nucleotide sequence: TGTGCCAGCAGCCAAGACCCCCTAGTATCGGATACGCAGTATTTT.